One sample yielded the 19 T cell receptor beta chains listed below, sequenced in a study of cytomegalovirus exposure and HLA in healthy donors. PCR used 60 Vbeta primers and 13 Jbeta primers. Only in-frame clones appear in the TCRdb table, and some are missing; sequencing was by immunoSEQ multiplex PCR. The data hold under 200,000 clones, with approximately 90% observed a single time. Material: PBMCs. All receptors come from a boy between 2 and 10 years old in good health and CMV-seronegative.

This rearrangement joins TRBV4-1 to TRBJ2-7; 8 bases are shared with TRBD1. Germline V gives CDR1 MGHRA, CDR2 YSYEKL. The CDR3 has 15 amino acids. The V and J ends lost 3 bases and 2 bases, in that order; junction bases with no gene match: 6. CDR3 DNA: TGCGCCAGCAGCCAGAGACAGGGGTTACCCTACGAGCAGTACTTC. It translates to CASSQRQGLPYEQYF.

V gene TRBV29-1 combines with J gene TRBJ1-2; 9 nucleotides align to TRBD1. The CDR3 is 12 amino acids. V lost 4 bases, J lost 8 bases, and 5 bases stayed unmatched. Germline loops: CDR1 SQVTM, CDR2 ANQGSEA. CDR3 nucleotides: TGCAGCGTTGGGACAGGGGACCGGGGCTACACCTTC. Translated, it gives CSVGTGDRGYTF. The full variable domain, with the rest looked up from reference TRBV29-1 and TRBJ1-2, is SAVISQKPSRDICQRGTSLTIQCQVDSQVTMMFWYRQQPGQSLTLIATANQGSEATYESGFVIDKFPISRPNLTFSTLTVSNMSPEDSSIYLCSVGTGDRGYTFGSGTRLTVV.

The V gene is TRBV7-3, the J gene TRBJ2-7; D not certain. With 2 bases removed from V and 1 base from J, the gap between germline ends came to 12 bases. Germline V gene sequence: CDR1 SGHTA, CDR2 FQGTGA. The CDR3 loop spans 15 amino acids. The CDR3 reads CASSLLVAPSYEQYF. The CDR3 nucleotides are TGTGCCAGCAGCTTATTGGTGGCACCATCCTACGAGCAGTACTTC.

The chain recombines TRBV27 with TRBJ2-1, with a possible D match to TRBD1 (6 bases). Trimming cost V 4 bases and J 5 bases, with 12 bases left between them. The CDR3 totals 14 residues. The V gene's germline CDR1 is MNHEY and CDR2 SMNVEV (reference sequence). DNA for the CDR3: TGTGCCAGCAGTTCGCAGGGGCGAGACAATGAGCAGTTCTTC. Translating gives CASSSQGRDNEQFF.

This sequence joins TRBV9 and TRBJ2-1, with 7 bases lining up with TRBD2. The CDR3 has 14 residues. The germline V gene encodes CDR1 SGDLS and CDR2 YYNGEE. After removal of 2 bases from V and 8 bases from J, the junction contained 7 bases not matched to a gene. The CDR3 loop is CASSVRGGGDEQFF. In DNA form, the CDR3 reads TGTGCCAGCAGCGTTCGCGGGGGTGGTGATGAGCAGTTCTTC.

This clone was observed once. This chain joins TRBV10-3 and TRBJ2-2; D perhaps matches TRBD1 (5 bases). Trimming removed 3 bases at V and 0 bases at J, with 17 bases between. CDR3 size: 18 residues. CDR1 ENHRY and CDR2 SYGVKD come from the germline V gene. CDR3 loop: CAISDPLGRTTNTGELFF. The CDR3 DNA reads TGTGCCATCAGTGACCCCTTGGGGCGGACAACGAACACCGGGGAGCTGTTTTTT.

The chain has TRBV28 and TRBJ1-5; TRBD1 might be the D (6 bases). The CDR3 loop spans 16 amino acids. V was pared by 6 bases and J by 9 bases, with 24 bases between. The germline V gene has CDR1 MDHEN and CDR2 SYDVKM. The CDR3 loop reads CASSLNRWGPGGPQHF. The CDR3 DNA reads TGTGCCAGCAGCCTAAACAGATGGGGGCCCGGAGGGCCCCAGCATTTT.

As concerns this clone: Other DNA sequences from this sample encode an identical CDR3 as well. The chain has TRBV27 and TRBJ1-4; 7 bases are a match to TRBD1. The CDR3 has 14 amino acids. Per the germline V gene, CDR1 is MNHEY and CDR2 is SMNVEV (reference sequence). Trimming removed 3 bases from V and 2 bases from J; junction bases left unmatched: 0. The CDR3 region is CASSLTGTNEKLFF. The CDR3 nucleotides read TGTGCCAGCAGTTTGACAGGGACTAATGAAAAACTGTTTTTT.

This clone has only one observation. This sequence joins TRBV27 and TRBJ2-5, with D tentatively TRBD2 (5 bases). This CDR3 is 15 amino acids long. V lost 3 bases and J lost 0, with 11 bases in between. Germline V gives CDR1 MNHEY, CDR2 SMNVEV (reference sequence). CDR3 in DNA: TGTGCCAGCAGTTTTGGTCCGGGAAACCAAGAGACCCAGTACTTC. Its translation is CASSFGPGNQETQYF.

The rearrangement joins TRBV2 to TRBJ2-1; D perhaps matches TRBD1 (6 bases). CDR3 length: 13 amino acids. Trimming stripped 5 bases from V and 6 bases from J, with 11 bases between. From germline, CDR1 is SNHLY and CDR2 FYNNEI. CDR3 DNA: TGTGCCAGCAGTAACAGGGAGCCCAATGAGCAGTTCTTC. This codes for CASSNREPNEQFF.

The chain recombines TRBV30 with TRBJ1-1; D is perhaps TRBD1 (5 bases). Trimming took 5 bases from V and 1 from J, leaving 8 bases between them. The CDR3 covers 12 residues. Germline V gene sequence: CDR1 GTSNPN, CDR2 SVGIG (reference sequence). The CDR3 is CAWDRSNTEAFF. The CDR3, as DNA: TGTGCCTGGGACAGATCGAACACTGAAGCTTTCTTT.

The gene calls are TRBV2 and TRBJ1-1; a possible D gene is TRBD1 (6 bases). The CDR3 has 13 residues. Germline CDR1 reads SNHLY; CDR2 reads FYNNEI. Trimming removed 6 bases at V and 10 bases at J, with 18 bases between. The CDR3 loop reads CASSIQGVQGAFF. CDR3 DNA: TGTGCCAGCAGCATACAGGGAGTTCAAGGAGCTTTCTTT.

The chain recombines TRBV2 with TRBJ1-1; TRBD1 is a possible D gene (5 bases). Germline CDR1 and CDR2: SNHLY and FYNNEI. The V and J ends lost 5 bases and 8 bases respectively, with 9 bases between them. The CDR3 sequence is 11 residues long. CDR3 sequence reads: CASSLTAEAFF. The CDR3, as DNA: TGTGCCAGCAGTCTGACAGCCGAAGCTTTCTTT.

This clone has only one observation. The chain has TRBV28 and TRBJ1-6, with D maybe TRBD1 (6 bases). Per germline, CDR1 MDHEN and CDR2 SYDVKM. The CDR3 loop spans 16 amino acids. The V gene lost 5 bases and the J gene lost 2 bases, with 13 bases spanning the gap. The CDR3 coding sequence is TGTGCCAGCAGTCCGTCGGGGGGCGCCTATAATTCACCCCTCCACTTT. The encoded protein is CASSPSGGAYNSPLHF.

The chain combines TRBV7-9 with TRBJ2-4; D is perhaps TRBD1 (5 bases). The CDR3 has 14 residues. Germline V gene data show CDR1 as SEHNR and CDR2 as FQNEAQ (reference sequence). V lost 4 bases, J lost 5 bases, and 12 bases lay in between. CDR3 sequence (DNA): TGTGCCAGCAGCTCTCTCGCAGGGCAAAACATTCAGTACTTC. It specifies CASSSLAGQNIQYF.

The chain uses TRBV27 and TRBJ2-3; 10 bases align to TRBD2. Germline CDR1 MNHEY, CDR2 SMNVEV (reference sequence). V gave up 5 bases and J gave up 0 bases; unmatched junction bases: 5. The CDR3 has 16 amino acids. The CDR3 here is CASSQPGLASTDTQYF. CDR3 bases: TGTGCCAGCAGTCAACCGGGACTAGCGAGCACAGATACGCAGTATTTT.

The chain uses TRBV11-2 and TRBJ1-3; maybe TRBD1 (6 bases). CDR1 is SGHAT and CDR2 is FQNNGV in the germline V gene. The CDR3 consists of 12 residues. V lost 4 bases and J lost 9, with 10 bases in between. The CDR3 sequence is CASSSDSFTIYF. The CDR3, as DNA: TGTGCCAGCAGCTCGGACAGTTTCACCATATATTTT.

This clone was seen more than once but under ten times. The V and J genes are TRBV10-2 and TRBJ1-1; tentative D call: TRBD1 (6 bases). CDR3 size: 15 residues. The germline V gene has CDR1 WSHSY and CDR2 SAAADI. V lost 0 bases and J lost 8, with 16 bases in between. DNA for the CDR3: TGCGCCAGCAGTGAGTCGTTTTGGCAAGGGACAGAAGCTTTCTTT. This sequence encodes CASSESFWQGTEAFF.

The CDR3 DNA reads TGTGCCAGCAGTAGGGAGCACGGGGAGCTGTTTTTT. This sequence encodes CASSREHGELFF. The chain carries TRBV6-5 and TRBJ2-2, with D possibly being TRBD2 (5 bases). CDR1 MNHEY and CDR2 SVGAGI come from the germline V gene. Trimming took off 5 bases at V and 7 bases at J, with 8 bases between the two ends. This CDR3 is built from 12 residues.